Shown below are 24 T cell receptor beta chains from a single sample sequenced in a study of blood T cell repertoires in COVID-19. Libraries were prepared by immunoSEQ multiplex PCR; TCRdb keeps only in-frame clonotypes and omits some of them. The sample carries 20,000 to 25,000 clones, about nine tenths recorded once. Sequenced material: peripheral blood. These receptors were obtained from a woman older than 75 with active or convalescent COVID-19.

The CDR3 sequence is CASSRGTGANSPLHF. As DNA, the CDR3 is TGTGCCAGCAGCCGCGGGACAGGTGCAAATTCACCCCTCCACTTT. The genes are TRBV7-9 and TRBJ1-6; 8 positions match TRBD1. Germline values: CDR1 SEHNR, CDR2 FQNEAQ (reference sequence). This CDR3 spans 15 amino acids. Losses at the gene ends were 5 bases for V and 7 bases for J; bases not matched to a gene: 7.

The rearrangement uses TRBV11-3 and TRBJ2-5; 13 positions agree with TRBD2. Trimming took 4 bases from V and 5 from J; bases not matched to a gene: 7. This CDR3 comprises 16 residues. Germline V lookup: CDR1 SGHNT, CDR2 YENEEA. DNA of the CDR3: TGTGCCAGCAGCTCTGGACTAGCGGGGGCGTGGGAGACCCAGTACTTC. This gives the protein CASSSGLAGAWETQYF.

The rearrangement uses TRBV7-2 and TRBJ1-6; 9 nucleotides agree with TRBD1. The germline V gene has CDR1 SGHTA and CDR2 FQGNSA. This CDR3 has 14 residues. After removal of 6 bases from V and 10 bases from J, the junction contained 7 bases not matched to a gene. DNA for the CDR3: TGTGCCAGCAGGCGACAGGGGGTAGGATCACCCCTCCACTTT. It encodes CASRRQGVGSPLHF.

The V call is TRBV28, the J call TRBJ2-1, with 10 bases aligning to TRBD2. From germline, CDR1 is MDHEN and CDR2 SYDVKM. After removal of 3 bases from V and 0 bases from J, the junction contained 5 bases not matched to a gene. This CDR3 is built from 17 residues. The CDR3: CASSLVGLAASYNEQFF. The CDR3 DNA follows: TGTGCCAGCAGTTTGGTTGGACTAGCGGCCTCCTACAATGAGCAGTTCTTC.

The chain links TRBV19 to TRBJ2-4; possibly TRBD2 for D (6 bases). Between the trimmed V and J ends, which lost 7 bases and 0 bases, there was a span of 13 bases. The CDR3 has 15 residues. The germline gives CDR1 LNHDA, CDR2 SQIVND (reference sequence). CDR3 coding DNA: TGTGCCAGTACGGATTTGGGAGGAGCCAAAAACATTCAGTACTTC. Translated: CASTDLGGAKNIQYF.

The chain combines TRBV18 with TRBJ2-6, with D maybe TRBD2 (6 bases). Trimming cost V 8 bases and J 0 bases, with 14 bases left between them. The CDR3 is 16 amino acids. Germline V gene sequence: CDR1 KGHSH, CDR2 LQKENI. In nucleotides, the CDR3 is TGTGCCAGCGGGGCGGGGAGAACCTCTGGGGCCAACGTCCTGACTTTC. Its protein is CASGAGRTSGANVLTF.

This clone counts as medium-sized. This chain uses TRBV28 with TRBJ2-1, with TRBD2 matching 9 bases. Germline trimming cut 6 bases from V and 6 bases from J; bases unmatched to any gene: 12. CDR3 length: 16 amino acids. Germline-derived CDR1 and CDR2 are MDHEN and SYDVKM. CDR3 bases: TGTGCCAGCAGCTCCCCCGCGGGAGGGAGCATCAATGAGCAGTTCTTC. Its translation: CASSSPAGGSINEQFF. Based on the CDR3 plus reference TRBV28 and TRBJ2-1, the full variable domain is DVKVTQSSRYLVKRTGEKVFLECVQDMDHENMFWYRQDPGLGLRLIYFSYDVKMKEKGDIPEGYSVSREKKERFSLILESASTNQTSMYLCASSSPAGGSINEQFFGPGTRLTVL.

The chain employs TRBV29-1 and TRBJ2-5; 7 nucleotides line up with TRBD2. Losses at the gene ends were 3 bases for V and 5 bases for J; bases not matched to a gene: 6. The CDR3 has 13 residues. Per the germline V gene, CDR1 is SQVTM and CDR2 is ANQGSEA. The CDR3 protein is CSVDNGGGETQYF. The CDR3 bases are TGCAGCGTTGATAATGGGGGAGGGGAGACCCAGTACTTC. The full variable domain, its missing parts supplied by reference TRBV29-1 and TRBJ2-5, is SAVISQKPSRDICQRGTSLTIQCQVDSQVTMMFWYRQQPGQSLTLIATANQGSEATYESGFVIDKFPISRPNLTFSTLTVSNMSPEDSSIYLCSVDNGGGETQYFGPGTRLLVL.

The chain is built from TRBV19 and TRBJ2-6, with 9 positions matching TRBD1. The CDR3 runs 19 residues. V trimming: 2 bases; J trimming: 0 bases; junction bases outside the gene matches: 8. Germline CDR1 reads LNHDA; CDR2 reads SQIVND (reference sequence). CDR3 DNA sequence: TGTGCCAGTAGTATACTTATCCCGGGACAGGGCTCTGGGGCCAACGTCCTGACTTTC. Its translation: CASSILIPGQGSGANVLTF.

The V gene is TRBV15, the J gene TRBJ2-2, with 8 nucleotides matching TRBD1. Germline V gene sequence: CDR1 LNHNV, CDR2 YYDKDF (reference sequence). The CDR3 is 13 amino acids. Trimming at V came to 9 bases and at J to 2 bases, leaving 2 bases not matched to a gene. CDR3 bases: TGTGCCACACAGGGGGGAAACACCGGGGAGCTGTTTTTT. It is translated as CATQGGNTGELFF.

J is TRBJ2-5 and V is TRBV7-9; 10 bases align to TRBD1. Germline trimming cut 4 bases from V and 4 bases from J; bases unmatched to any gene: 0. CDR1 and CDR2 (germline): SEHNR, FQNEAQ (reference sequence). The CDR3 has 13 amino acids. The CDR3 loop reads CASSWTGGETQYF. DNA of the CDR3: TGTGCCAGCAGCTGGACAGGGGGAGAGACCCAGTACTTC.

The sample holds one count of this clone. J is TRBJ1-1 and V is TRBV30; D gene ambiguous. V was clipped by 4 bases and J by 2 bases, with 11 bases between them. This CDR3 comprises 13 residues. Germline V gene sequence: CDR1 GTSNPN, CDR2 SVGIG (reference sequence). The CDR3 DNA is TGTGCCTGGAACGGACGGGAAAACACTGAAGCTTTCTTT. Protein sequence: CAWNGRENTEAFF.

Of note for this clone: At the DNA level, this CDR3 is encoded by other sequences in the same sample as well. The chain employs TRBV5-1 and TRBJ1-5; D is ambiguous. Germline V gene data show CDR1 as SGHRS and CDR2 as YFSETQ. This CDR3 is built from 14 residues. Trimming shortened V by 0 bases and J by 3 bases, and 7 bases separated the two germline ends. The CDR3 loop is CASSLGQSNQPQHF. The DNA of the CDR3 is TGCGCCAGCAGCTTGGGGCAATCCAATCAGCCCCAGCATTTT. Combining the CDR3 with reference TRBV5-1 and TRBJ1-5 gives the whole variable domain KAGVTQTPRYLIKTRGQQVTLSCSPISGHRSVSWYQQTPGQGLQFLFEYFSETQRNKGNFPGRFSGRQFSNSRSEMNVSTLELGDSALYLCASSLGQSNQPQHFGDGTRLSIL.

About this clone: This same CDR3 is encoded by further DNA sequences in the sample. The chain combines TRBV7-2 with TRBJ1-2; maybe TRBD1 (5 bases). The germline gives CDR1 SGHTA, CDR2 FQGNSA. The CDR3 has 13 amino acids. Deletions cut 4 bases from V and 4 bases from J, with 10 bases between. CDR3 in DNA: TGTGCCAGCAGCTCAGGGCTACCCTATGGCTACACCTTC. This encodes CASSSGLPYGYTF.

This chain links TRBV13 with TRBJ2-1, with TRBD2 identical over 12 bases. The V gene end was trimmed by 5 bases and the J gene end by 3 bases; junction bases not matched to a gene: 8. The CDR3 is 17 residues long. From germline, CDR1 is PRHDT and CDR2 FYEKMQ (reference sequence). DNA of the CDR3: TGTGCCAGCAGCGCGACCCGGACTAGCGGGAACTACAATGAGCAGTTCTTC. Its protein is CASSATRTSGNYNEQFF. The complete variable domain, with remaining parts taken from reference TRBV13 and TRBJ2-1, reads AAGVIQSPRHLIKEKRETATLKCYPIPRHDTVYWYQQGPGQDPQFLISFYEKMQSDKGSIPDRFSAQQFSDYHSELNMSSLELGDSALYFCASSATRTSGNYNEQFFGPGTRLTVL.

DNA for the CDR3: TGTGCCAGCAGCCGATGGACTAGCGGGGATAAGACCCAGTACTTC. The encoded protein is CASSRWTSGDKTQYF. This chain connects TRBV6-6 to TRBJ2-5; 12 bases align to TRBD2. CDR3 length: 15 residues. V lost 6 bases, J lost 6 bases, and 8 bases stayed unmatched. Germline V gene sequence: CDR1 MNHNY, CDR2 SVGAGI (reference sequence).

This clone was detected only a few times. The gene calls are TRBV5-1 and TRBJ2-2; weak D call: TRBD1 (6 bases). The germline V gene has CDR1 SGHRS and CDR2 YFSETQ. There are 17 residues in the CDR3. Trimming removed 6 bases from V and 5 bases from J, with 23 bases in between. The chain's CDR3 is CASTARVAGDGTGELFF. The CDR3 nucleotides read TGCGCCAGCACCGCCCGAGTGGCAGGGGATGGTACCGGGGAGCTGTTTTTT.

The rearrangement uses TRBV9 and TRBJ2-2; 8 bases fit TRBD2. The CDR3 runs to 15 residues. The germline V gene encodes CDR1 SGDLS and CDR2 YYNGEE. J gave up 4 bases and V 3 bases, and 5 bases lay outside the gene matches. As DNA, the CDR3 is TGTGCCAGCAGCGCTCGGACTAGCAGCACCGGGGAGCTGTTTTTT. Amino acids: CASSARTSSTGELFF.

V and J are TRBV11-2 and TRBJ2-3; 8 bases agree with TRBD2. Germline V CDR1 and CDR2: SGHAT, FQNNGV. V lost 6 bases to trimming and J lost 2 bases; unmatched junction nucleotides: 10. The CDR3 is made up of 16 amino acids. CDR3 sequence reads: CASSFQTSGFTDTQYF. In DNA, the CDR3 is TGTGCCAGCAGTTTCCAAACTAGCGGATTCACAGATACGCAGTATTTT.

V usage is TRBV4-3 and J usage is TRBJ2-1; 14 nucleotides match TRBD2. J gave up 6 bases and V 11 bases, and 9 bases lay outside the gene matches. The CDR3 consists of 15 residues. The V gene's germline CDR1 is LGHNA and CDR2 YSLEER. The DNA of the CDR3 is TGCGCCCGCATCATCGGACTAGCGGGGGGCAATGAGCAGTTCTTC. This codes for CARIIGLAGGNEQFF.

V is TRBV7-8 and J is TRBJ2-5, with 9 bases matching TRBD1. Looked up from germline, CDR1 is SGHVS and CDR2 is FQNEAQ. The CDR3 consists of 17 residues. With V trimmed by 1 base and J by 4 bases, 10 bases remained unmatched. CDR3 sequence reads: CASSLELQGAGGETQYF. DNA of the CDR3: TGTGCCAGCAGCTTAGAACTACAGGGGGCCGGTGGAGAGACCCAGTACTTC.

CDR3 coding DNA: TGTGCCAGCAGTGAAGCCCTGACAGGGTCAGGTAATTCACCCCTCCACTTT. This translates into CASSEALTGSGNSPLHF. The chain uses TRBV2 and TRBJ1-6; 7 nucleotides match TRBD1. The CDR3 length is 17 residues. Per the germline V gene, CDR1 is SNHLY and CDR2 is FYNNEI. The junction had 8 bases not matched to a gene; V was cut back by 0 bases and J by 6 bases.

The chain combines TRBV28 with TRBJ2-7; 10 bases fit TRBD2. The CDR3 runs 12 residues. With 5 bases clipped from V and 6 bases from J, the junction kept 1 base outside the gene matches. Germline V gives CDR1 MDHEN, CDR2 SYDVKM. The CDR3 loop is CASSSGRGEQYF. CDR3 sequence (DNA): TGTGCCAGCAGTAGCGGGAGGGGCGAGCAGTACTTC.

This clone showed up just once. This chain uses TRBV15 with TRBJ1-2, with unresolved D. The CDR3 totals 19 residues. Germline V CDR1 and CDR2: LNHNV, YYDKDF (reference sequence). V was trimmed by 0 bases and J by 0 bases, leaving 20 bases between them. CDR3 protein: CATSRDWHTANGANYGYTF. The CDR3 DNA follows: TGTGCCACCAGCAGAGATTGGCACACCGCAAATGGAGCTAACTATGGCTACACCTTC. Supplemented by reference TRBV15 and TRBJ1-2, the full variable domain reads DAMVIQNPRYQVTQFGKPVTLSCSQTLNHNVMYWYQQKSSQAPKLLFHYYDKDFNNEADTPDNFQSRRPNTSFCFLDIRSPGLGDTAMYLCATSRDWHTANGANYGYTFGSGTRLTVV.